This T cell receptor (beta chain) was captured in a study of technical replicates of blood from a handful of donors. Here immunoSEQ multiplex PCR was the method, and the copy in TCRdb shows in-frame clones only, minus some. The sample holds about 89,000 clones, about 94% seen once. With 4 bases clipped from V and 4 bases from J, the junction kept 9 bases outside the gene matches. This CDR3 has 16 residues. Looked up from germline, CDR1 is SEHNR and CDR2 is FQNEAQ (reference sequence). This receptor was identified in a human donor in good health. Sequenced material: T cells isolated from PBMCs. V usage is TRBV7-9 and J usage is TRBJ2-2, with TRBD2 matching 7 bases. The CDR3 nucleotides are TGTGCCAGCAGCTCGGCGGCAGGACTAGTCACCGGGGAGCTGTTTTTT. This translates into CASSSAAGLVTGELFF.